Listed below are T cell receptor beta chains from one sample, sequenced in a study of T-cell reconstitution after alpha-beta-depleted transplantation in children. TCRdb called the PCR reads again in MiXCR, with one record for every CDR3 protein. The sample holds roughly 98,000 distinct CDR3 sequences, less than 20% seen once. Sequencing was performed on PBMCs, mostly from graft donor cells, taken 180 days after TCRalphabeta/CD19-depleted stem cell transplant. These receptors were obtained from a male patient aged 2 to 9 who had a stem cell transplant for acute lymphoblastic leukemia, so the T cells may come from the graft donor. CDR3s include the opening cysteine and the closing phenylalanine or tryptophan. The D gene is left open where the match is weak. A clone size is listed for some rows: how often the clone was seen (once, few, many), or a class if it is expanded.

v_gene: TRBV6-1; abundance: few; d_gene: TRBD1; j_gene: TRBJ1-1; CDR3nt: TGTGCCAGCCACCCCCAGGGGGCTGTTACTGAAGCTTTCTTT; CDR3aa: CASHPQGAVTEAFF
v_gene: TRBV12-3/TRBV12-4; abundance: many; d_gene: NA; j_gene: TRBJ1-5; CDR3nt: TGTGCCAGCAGGCCAACAAGTGACGGGAGTCAGCCCCAGCATTTT; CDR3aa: CASRPTSDGSQPQHF
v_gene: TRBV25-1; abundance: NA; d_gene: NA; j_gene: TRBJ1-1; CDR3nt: TGTGCCAGCAGTGGACTCCCAGGAACAGTCCTCACTGAAGCTTTCTTT; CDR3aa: CASSGLPGTVLTEAFF
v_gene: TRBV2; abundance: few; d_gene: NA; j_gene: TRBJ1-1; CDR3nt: TGTGCCAGCTCCCAGTCCCCGGACAGTGGCGAAGCTTTCTTT; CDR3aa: CASSQSPDSGEAFF
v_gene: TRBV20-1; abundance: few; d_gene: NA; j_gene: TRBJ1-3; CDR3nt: TGCAGTGCTAGAGCCCCGGGAGGTGGCGGAAACACCATATATTTT; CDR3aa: CSARAPGGGGNTIYF
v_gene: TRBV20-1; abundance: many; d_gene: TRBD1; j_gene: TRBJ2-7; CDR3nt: TGCAGTGCTAGAGATCAAACCACAGGGGGCGAGCAGTACTTC; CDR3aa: CSARDQTTGGEQYF
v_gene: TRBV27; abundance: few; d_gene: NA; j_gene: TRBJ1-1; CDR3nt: TGTGCCAGCAGTTTAGGTGGGGGAGTGAACACTGAAGCTTTCTTT; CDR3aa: CASSLGGGVNTEAFF
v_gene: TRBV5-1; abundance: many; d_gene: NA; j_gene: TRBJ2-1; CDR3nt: TGCGCCAGCAGCTTGCAGTCTGAGCAGTTCTTC; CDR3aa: CASSLQSEQFF
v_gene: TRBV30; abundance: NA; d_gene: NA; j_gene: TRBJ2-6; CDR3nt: TGTGCCTGGTCCTACTCTGGGGCCAACGTCCTGACTTTC; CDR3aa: CAWSYSGANVLTF
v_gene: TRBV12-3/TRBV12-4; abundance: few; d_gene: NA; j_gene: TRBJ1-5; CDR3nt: TGTGCCAGCACCGAGACAGTTAGCAATCAGCCCCAGCATTTT; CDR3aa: CASTETVSNQPQHF
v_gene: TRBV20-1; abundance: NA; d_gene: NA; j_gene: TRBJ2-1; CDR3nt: TGCAGTGCTAGTGGGCCCTCCTACAATGAGCAGTTCTTC; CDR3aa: CSASGPSYNEQFF
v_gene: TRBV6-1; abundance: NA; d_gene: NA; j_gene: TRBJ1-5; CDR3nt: TGTGCCAGCAGAGTCACACAGAGGAGGAGCAATCAGCCCCAGCATTTT; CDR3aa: CASRVTQRRSNQPQHF
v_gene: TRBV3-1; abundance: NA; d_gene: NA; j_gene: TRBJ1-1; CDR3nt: TGTGCCAGCTTAGATAACAGGGACGGAAACACTGAAGCTTTCTTT; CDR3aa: CASLDNRDGNTEAFF
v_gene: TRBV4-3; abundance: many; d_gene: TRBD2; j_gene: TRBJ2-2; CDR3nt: TGCGCCAGCAGCTCGAGGACTAGCTTTACCAACACCGGGGAGCTGTTTTTT; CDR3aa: CASSSRTSFTNTGELFF
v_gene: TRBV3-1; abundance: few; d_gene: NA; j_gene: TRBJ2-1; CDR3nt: TGTGCCAGCAGCCAAGATCGATGGGGGGCGATCCTCGATGAGCAGTTCTTC; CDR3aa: CASSQDRWGAILDEQFF
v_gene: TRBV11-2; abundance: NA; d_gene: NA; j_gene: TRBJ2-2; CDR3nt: TGTGCCAGCAGCTTAGATCCTTACCGGATAGCCCACACCGGGGAGCTGTTTTTT; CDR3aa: CASSLDPYRIAHTGELFF
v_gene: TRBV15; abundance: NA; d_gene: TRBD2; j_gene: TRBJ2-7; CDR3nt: TGTGCCACCAGCAGAGCCTCTGGACTAGCTAAGCACGAGCAGTACTTC; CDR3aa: CATSRASGLAKHEQYF
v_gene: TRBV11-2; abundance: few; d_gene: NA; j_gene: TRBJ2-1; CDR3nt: TGTGCCAGCAGCTTAGATAGGCTGCTACTTACCTACAATGAGCAGTTCTTC; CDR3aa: CASSLDRLLLTYNEQFF
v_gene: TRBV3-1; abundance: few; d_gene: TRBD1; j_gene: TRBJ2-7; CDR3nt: TGTGCCAGCAGCCAAGACCCCGGGACAGGGGTATTCGACGAGCAGTACTTC; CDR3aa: CASSQDPGTGVFDEQYF
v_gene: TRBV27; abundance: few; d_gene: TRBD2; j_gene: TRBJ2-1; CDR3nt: TGTGCCAGCAGTTTCAGTAGCGGGGTTAACTACAATGAGCAGTTCTTC; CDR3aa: CASSFSSGVNYNEQFF
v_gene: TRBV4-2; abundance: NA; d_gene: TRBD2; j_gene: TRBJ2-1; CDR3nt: TGTGCCAGCAGCCAAGTTAGCAGCGGGGGAAGCTCCTACAATGAGCAGTTCTTC; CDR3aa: CASSQVSSGGSSYNEQFF
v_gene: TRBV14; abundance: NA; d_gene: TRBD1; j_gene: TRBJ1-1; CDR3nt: TGTGCCAGCAGCCTCTCAGGGGGCCCCGAAGCTTTCTTT; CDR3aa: CASSLSGGPEAFF
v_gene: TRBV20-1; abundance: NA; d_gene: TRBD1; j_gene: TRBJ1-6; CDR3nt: TGCAGTGCTCCGCGGGACAGGGCCTATAATTCACCCCTCCACTTT; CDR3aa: CSAPRDRAYNSPLHF
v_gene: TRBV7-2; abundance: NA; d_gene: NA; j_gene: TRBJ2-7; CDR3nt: TGTGCCAGCAGCCCCAACCAGGCTGAGCCCTACGAGCAGTACTTC; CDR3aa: CASSPNQAEPYEQYF
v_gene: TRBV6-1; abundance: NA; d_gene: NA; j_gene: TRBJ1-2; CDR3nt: TGTGCCAGCAGGCCCAGTCTTAACTATGGCTACACCTTC; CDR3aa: CASRPSLNYGYTF
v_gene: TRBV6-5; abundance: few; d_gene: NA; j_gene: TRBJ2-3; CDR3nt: TGTGCCAGCAGTTACTTTGGGGGGGGGCTTACGGATACGCAGTATTTT; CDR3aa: CASSYFGGGLTDTQYF
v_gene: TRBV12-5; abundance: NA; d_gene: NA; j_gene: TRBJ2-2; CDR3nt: TGTGCTAGTGGAGAGAAGGGTGGCGCCGGGGAGCTGTTTTTT; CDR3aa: CASGEKGGAGELFF
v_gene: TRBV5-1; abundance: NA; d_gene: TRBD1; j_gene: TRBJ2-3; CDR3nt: TGCGCCAGCAGCTCTACCCGGGACAGGGGATCCACAGATACGCAGTATTTT; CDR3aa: CASSSTRDRGSTDTQYF
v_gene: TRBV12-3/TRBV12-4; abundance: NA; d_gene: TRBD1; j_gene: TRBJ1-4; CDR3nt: TGTGCCAGCAGTTCCCGACAGGGACTGCGTGAAAAACTGTTTTTT; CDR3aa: CASSSRQGLREKLFF
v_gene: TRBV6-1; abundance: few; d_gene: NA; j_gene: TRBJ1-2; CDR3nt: TGTGCCAGCACCCAAATTGCTTTTTATGGCTACACCTTC; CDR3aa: CASTQIAFYGYTF
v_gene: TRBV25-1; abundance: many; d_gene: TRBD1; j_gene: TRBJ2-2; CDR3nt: TGTGCTGCAGGGGGCACCGGGGAGCTGTTTTTT; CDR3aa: CAAGGTGELFF
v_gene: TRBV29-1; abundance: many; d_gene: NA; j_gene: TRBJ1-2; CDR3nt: TGCAGCGTCCAGGGGCCTAACTATGGCTACACCTTC; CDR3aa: CSVQGPNYGYTF
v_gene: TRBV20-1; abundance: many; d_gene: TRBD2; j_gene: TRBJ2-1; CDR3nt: TGCAGTGCATCCCGGGAGGCCCTTAATGAGCAGTTCTTC; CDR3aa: CSASREALNEQFF
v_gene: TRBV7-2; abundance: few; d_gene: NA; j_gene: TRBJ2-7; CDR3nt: TGTGCCAGCAGCCCCTCAAGGGGCACCTACGAGCAGTACTTC; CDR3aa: CASSPSRGTYEQYF
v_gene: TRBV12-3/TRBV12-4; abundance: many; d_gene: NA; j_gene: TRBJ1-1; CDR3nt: TGTGCCAGCAACTCAGACAGGCTCCCGAACACTGAAGCTTTCTTT; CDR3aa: CASNSDRLPNTEAFF
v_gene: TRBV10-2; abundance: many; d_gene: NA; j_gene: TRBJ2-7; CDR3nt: TGCGCCAGCAGTGAGTCGTGGACAGACTACGAGCAGTACTTC; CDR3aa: CASSESWTDYEQYF
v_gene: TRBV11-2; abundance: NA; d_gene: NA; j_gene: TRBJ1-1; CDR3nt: TGTGCCAGCAGCCCCGGGCAGACTATGGGGGCTGAAGCTTTCTTT; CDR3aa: CASSPGQTMGAEAFF
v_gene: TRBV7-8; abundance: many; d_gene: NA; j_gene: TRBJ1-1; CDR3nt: TGTGCCAGCAGCCCCCGGGGGGGGAACACTGAAGCTTTCTTT; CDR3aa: CASSPRGGNTEAFF
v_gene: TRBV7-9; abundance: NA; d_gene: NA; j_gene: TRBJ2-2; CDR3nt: TGTGCCAGCAGCTTAGTGTGGGATTCCACTGCCGGGGAGCTGTTTTTT; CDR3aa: CASSLVWDSTAGELFF
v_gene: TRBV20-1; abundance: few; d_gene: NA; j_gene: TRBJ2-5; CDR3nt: TGCAGTGCCAGGGGGGACAGCCAAGAGACCCAGTACTTC; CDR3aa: CSARGDSQETQYF
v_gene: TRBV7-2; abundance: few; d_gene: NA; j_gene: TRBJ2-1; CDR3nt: TGTGCCAGCACCTTTAGTGTCCCTGAGCAGTTCTTC; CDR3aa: CASTFSVPEQFF
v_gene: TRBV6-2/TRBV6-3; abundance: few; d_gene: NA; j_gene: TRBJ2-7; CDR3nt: TGTGCGCCAGCAGTCTACGAGCAGTACTTC; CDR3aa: CAPAVYEQYF
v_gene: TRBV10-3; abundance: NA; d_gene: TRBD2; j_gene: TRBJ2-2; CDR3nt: TGTGCCATCAAAAGCGGGGGGGCCGGGGAGCTGTTTTTT; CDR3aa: CAIKSGGAGELFF
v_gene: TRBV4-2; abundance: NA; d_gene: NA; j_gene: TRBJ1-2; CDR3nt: TGTGCCAGCAGCCAAGATGAGAGCCTCGTACTCTATGGCTACACCTTC; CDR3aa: CASSQDESLVLYGYTF
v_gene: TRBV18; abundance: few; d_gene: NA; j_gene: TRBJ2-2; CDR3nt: TGTGCCAGCTCACCGATCAGCGCCGGGGAGCTGTTTTTT; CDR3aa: CASSPISAGELFF
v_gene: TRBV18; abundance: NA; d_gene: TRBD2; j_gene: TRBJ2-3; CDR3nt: TGTGCCAGCTCACCACCGGGACTAGCTTATGCAGATACGCAGTATTTT; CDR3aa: CASSPPGLAYADTQYF
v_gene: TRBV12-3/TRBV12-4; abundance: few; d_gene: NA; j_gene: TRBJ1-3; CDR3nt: TGTGCCAGCAGGATCTCAGCTTCGGGAAACACCATATATTTT; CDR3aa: CASRISASGNTIYF
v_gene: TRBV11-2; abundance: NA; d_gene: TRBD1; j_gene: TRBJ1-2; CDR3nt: TGTGCCAGCAGCACCTGGACAGGTCTAAAAAATTATAACTATGGCTACACCTTC; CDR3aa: CASSTWTGLKNYNYGYTF
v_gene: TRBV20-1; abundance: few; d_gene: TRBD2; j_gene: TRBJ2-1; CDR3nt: TGCAGTGCTAGAGATGGACGGGGGGGCAAAAATGAGCAGTTCTTC; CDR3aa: CSARDGRGGKNEQFF
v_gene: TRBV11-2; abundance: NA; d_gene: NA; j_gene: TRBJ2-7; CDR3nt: TGTGCCAGCAGCTCACGGGGGACCCGCTCCTACGAGCAGTACTTC; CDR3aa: CASSSRGTRSYEQYF
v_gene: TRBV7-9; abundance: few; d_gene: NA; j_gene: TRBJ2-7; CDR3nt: TGTGCCAGCAGCTTAGCCGAGCAGTACTTC; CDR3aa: CASSLAEQYF
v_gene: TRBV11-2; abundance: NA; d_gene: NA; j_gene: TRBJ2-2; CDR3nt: TGTGCCAGCAGCTTAAAAGACTGGACTTTTGGCACCGGGGAGCTGTTTTTT; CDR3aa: CASSLKDWTFGTGELFF
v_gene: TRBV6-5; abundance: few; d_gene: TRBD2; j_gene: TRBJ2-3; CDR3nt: TGTGCCAGCAGTTTACTAGCGGTTAGCACAGATACGCAGTATTTT; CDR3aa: CASSLLAVSTDTQYF
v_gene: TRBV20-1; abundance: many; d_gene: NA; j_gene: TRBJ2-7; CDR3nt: TGCAGTGCTAGAGAGATTGTGTTGGGATTCTCCTACGAGCAGTACTTC; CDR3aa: CSAREIVLGFSYEQYF
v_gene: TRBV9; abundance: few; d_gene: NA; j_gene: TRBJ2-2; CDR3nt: TGTGCCAGCAGCGTAGACCTCGTGGGACCCGGGGAGCTGTTTTTT; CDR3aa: CASSVDLVGPGELFF
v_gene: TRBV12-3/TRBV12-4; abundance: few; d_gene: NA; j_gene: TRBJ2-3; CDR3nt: TGTGCCAGCAGCGGAGGGTCAGATACGCAGTATTTT; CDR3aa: CASSGGSDTQYF
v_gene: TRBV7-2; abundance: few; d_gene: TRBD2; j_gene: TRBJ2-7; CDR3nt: TGTGCCAGCAGCTTAGGGTCGGGGGGTCCCTACGAGCAGTACTTC; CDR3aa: CASSLGSGGPYEQYF
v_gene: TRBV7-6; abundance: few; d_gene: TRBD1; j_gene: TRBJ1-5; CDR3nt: TGTGCCAGCAGCCCGCGGGGACAGGGGACCTTTCATCAGCCCCAGCATTTT; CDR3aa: CASSPRGQGTFHQPQHF
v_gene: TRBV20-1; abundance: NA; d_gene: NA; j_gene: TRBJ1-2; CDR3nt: TGCAGTGCCCTTCGGCTGACCGGGAATTTTAATGGCTACACCTTC; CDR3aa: CSALRLTGNFNGYTF
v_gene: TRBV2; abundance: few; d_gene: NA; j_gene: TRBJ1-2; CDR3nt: TGTGCCAGCACCCCCAGGGGTCGAGGCTACACCTTC; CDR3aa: CASTPRGRGYTF